Below, 23 T cell receptor beta chains from the same sample are listed, as sequenced in a study of blood T cell repertoires in COVID-19. TCRdb's copy holds only in-frame clones and misses some; the assay was immunoSEQ multiplex PCR. The sample yields roughly 100,000 clones, more than 70% seen once. Material for sequencing was peripheral blood. Source of these receptors: a woman over 75 in a cohort sampled during active COVID-19.

This clone occurred a few times. The chain is built from TRBV21-1 and TRBJ1-5; no check of the table's D call, TRBD1, against the DNA was made. TRBV21-1 is tagged as a pseudogene. This CDR3 has 21 residues. The CDR3 spells CASYQGDRGARGPFSNQPQHF. The CDR3 DNA follows: TGTGCCAGCTACCAGGGGGACAGGGGGGCGCGGGGACCCTTTAGCAATCAGCCCCAGCATTTT.

This clone was observed a handful of times. The V call is TRBV19, the J call TRBJ1-2; 9 bases are shared with TRBD1. Trimming cost V 3 bases and J 10 bases; bases outside gene matches: 9. The germline gives CDR1 LNHDA, CDR2 SQIVND (reference sequence). This CDR3 has 14 amino acids. Here the CDR3 DNA reads TGTGCCAGTAGTATTGCCGGGACAGGGTTTTTCTACACCTTC. Translated, it gives CASSIAGTGFFYTF.

This clone was recorded a few times. The rearrangement uses TRBV6-2 or TRBV6-3 and TRBJ2-3, with D perhaps TRBD1 (5 bases). Trimming shortened V by 0 bases and J by 6 bases, and 13 bases separated the two germline ends. In germline, CDR1 is MNHEY, CDR2 SVGEGT. There are 15 residues in the CDR3. The CDR3 is CASSYSVQGIDTQYF. The CDR3 DNA reads as TGTGCCAGCAGTTACTCGGTCCAGGGAATTGATACGCAGTATTTT.

DNA for the CDR3: TGTGCCAGCAGCCAAGGGTTTTATGGTGCCCTCGGGACTAGCGGACAAGAGACCCAGTACTTC. It yields the protein CASSQGFYGALGTSGQETQYF. The chain links TRBV4-2 to TRBJ2-5; 11 positions agree with TRBD2. The CDR3 spans 21 residues. With 1 base clipped from V and 2 bases from J, the junction kept 18 bases outside the gene matches. CDR1 LGHNA and CDR2 YNFKEQ come from the germline V gene.

The V call is TRBV7-9, the J call TRBJ1-1; the D is unclear. The CDR3 runs 16 residues. Trimming shortened V by 5 bases and J by 5 bases, and 21 bases separated the two germline ends. Per germline, CDR1 SEHNR and CDR2 FQNEAQ (reference sequence). The CDR3 DNA reads as TGTGCCAGCAGCCCGGGGAACTCGGGTCGCGGGACTGAAGCTTTCTTT. It specifies CASSPGNSGRGTEAFF.

This sequence joins TRBV24-1 and TRBJ2-7, with 8 bases lining up with TRBD2. CDR1 is KGHDR and CDR2 is SFDVKD in the germline V gene. The CDR3 is 14 amino acids. The J segment lost 0 bases and the V segment lost 6 bases, leaving 3 bases of the junction unmatched. The CDR3 region has the DNA TGTGCCACCAGTCTAAGCGGGAGCTCCTACGAGCAGTACTTC. This translates into CATSLSGSSYEQYF.

The chain combines TRBV19 with TRBJ1-1, with 11 positions matching TRBD1. Germline CDR1 reads LNHDA; CDR2 reads SQIVND (reference sequence). The CDR3 sequence is 18 residues long. V lost 10 bases and J lost 6; bases outside the gene matches: 22. CDR3 region: CATQGAGTGGEGRPEAFF. Written as DNA, the CDR3 is TGTGCCACCCAGGGAGCCGGGACAGGGGGGGAAGGGAGGCCTGAAGCTTTCTTT.

This clone was picked up a small number of times. DNA of the CDR3: TGTGCCAGTAGTATAGGAGGGCGGGGGACTGAAGCTTTCTTT. It is translated as CASSIGGRGTEAFF. This chain uses TRBV19 with TRBJ1-1; the D gene is possibly TRBD1 (5 bases). The CDR3 has 14 amino acids. V was pared by 1 base and J by 5 bases, with 11 bases between. Germline V gene sequence: CDR1 LNHDA, CDR2 SQIVND (reference sequence).

The chain combines TRBV3-1 (or the pseudogene TRBV3-2) with TRBJ2-1, with 15 bases aligning to TRBD2. The CDR3 totals 18 residues. The trim removed 4 bases at V and 1 base at J, leaving 5 bases unmatched. In germline, CDR1 is LGHDT, CDR2 YNNKEL (reference sequence). CDR3 DNA: TGTGCCAGCAGCCCGTGGACTAGCGGGGGGGCTTCCTACAATGAGCAGTTCTTC. Translation gives CASSPWTSGGASYNEQFF.

This clone came up once. The chain joins TRBV18 to TRBJ2-5; 8 positions match TRBD1. There are 15 residues in the CDR3. Germline assignment: CDR1 KGHSH and CDR2 LQKENI. J gave up 11 bases and V 0 bases, and 11 bases lay outside the gene matches. CDR3 in amino acids: CASSPPGQAGPIQYF. CDR3 nucleotide sequence: TGTGCCAGCTCACCACCGGGACAGGCAGGACCGATTCAGTACTTC.

V gene TRBV3-1 (or the pseudogene TRBV3-2) combines with J gene TRBJ1-1; D is ambiguous. V was pared by 2 bases and J by 2 bases, with 6 bases between. Germline assignment: CDR1 LGHDT and CDR2 YNNKEL (reference sequence). The CDR3 is made up of 13 amino acids. The CDR3 DNA reads TGTGCCAGCAGCCAATCGGGAAACACTGAAGCTTTCTTT. Translated: CASSQSGNTEAFF.

This chain connects TRBV3-1 (or the pseudogene TRBV3-2) to TRBJ1-3; D remains ambiguous. The CDR3 extends over 15 amino acids. The germline V gene encodes CDR1 LGHDT and CDR2 YNNKEL (reference sequence). V was trimmed by 1 base and J by 0 bases, leaving 7 bases between them. CDR3 coding DNA: TGTGCCAGCAGCCAAGCCACGGTCTCTGGAAACACCATATATTTT. Translated, it gives CASSQATVSGNTIYF.

The chain joins TRBV19 to TRBJ1-6; 7 bases fit TRBD1. Germline V gene lookup returns CDR1 LNHDA and CDR2 SQIVND (reference sequence). The CDR3 runs to 16 residues. J was trimmed by 5 bases and V by 3 bases; bases with no gene match: 7. CDR3 residues: CASSMGAGGHNSPLHF. The CDR3, as DNA: TGTGCCAGTAGTATGGGGGCAGGGGGTCATAATTCACCCCTCCACTTT. Drawing the rest from reference TRBV19 and TRBJ1-6, the complete variable domain is DGGITQSPKYLFRKEGQNVTLSCEQNLNHDAMYWYRQDPGQGLRLIYYSQIVNDFQKGDIAEGYSVSREKKESFPLTVTSAQKNPTAFYLCASSMGAGGHNSPLHFGNGTRLTVT.

This chain links TRBV7-3 with TRBJ1-6; 10 nucleotides agree with TRBD1. From germline, CDR1 is SGHTA and CDR2 FQGTGA. The V segment lost 6 bases and the J segment 8 bases; nucleotides outside the gene matches: 4. This CDR3 contains 14 residues. CDR3 DNA: TGTGCCAGCAGTAGAGGGACAGGGGATTCACCCCTCCACTTT. Its protein is CASSRGTGDSPLHF.

A remark on this clone: Compared with germline, one end of the junction differs, possibly owing to a read error. This sequence joins TRBV14 and TRBJ2-1; D possibly corresponds to TRBD1 (6 bases). Germline V gene lookup returns CDR1 SGHDN and CDR2 FVKESK. There are 14 residues in the CDR3. The CDR3 DNA sequence: TGTGCCAGCAGCCAAGGTTCCCCCCTCACATCAGGGGTCTTC. Translating it yields CASSQGSPLTSGVF.

This clone was observed a handful of times. The chain uses TRBV7-2 and TRBJ1-5; D ambiguous. The CDR3 is 14 residues long. Trimming pared 3 bases from V and 5 bases from J, leaving 11 bases between. Germline CDR1 and CDR2: SGHTA and FQGNSA. The CDR3 DNA follows: TGTGCCAGCAGCTTTGATGGTACTTATCAGCCCCAGCATTTT. Amino acids: CASSFDGTYQPQHF.

The chain is built from TRBV19 and TRBJ1-5; 9 bases are a match to TRBD1. V dropped 8 bases and J dropped 3; count of bases not matched to a gene: 2. This CDR3 is built from 13 residues. Germline V lookup: CDR1 LNHDA, CDR2 SQIVND (reference sequence). CDR3 amino acids: CASWDRDNQPQHF. DNA for the CDR3: TGTGCCAGTTGGGACAGGGACAATCAGCCCCAGCATTTT.

The genes are TRBV19 and TRBJ2-1; D is uncertain. The germline CDR1 and CDR2 sequences are LNHDA and SQIVND (reference sequence). V dropped 10 bases and J dropped 7 bases, with 11 bases sitting between them. The CDR3 has 11 amino acids. The CDR3 here is CATTMRNEQFF. DNA of the CDR3: TGTGCCACCACAATGCGGAATGAGCAGTTCTTC. Full variable domain (rest looked up from reference TRBV19 and TRBJ2-1): DGGITQSPKYLFRKEGQNVTLSCEQNLNHDAMYWYRQDPGQGLRLIYYSQIVNDFQKGDIAEGYSVSREKKESFPLTVTSAQKNPTAFYLCATTMRNEQFFGPGTRLTVL.

The CDR3 reads CASSLAGTGHNYGYTF. CDR3 DNA: TGCGCCAGCAGCTTGGCTGGGACAGGGCACAACTATGGCTACACCTTC. The genes are TRBV5-1 and TRBJ1-2, with 9 bases that match TRBD1. The CDR3 consists of 16 residues. The V gene's germline CDR1 is SGHRS and CDR2 YFSETQ. J lost 2 bases, V lost 0 bases, and 5 bases had no gene match. The complete variable domain, with remaining parts taken from reference TRBV5-1 and TRBJ1-2, reads KAGVTQTPRYLIKTRGQQVTLSCSPISGHRSVSWYQQTPGQGLQFLFEYFSETQRNKGNFPGRFSGRQFSNSRSEMNVSTLELGDSALYLCASSLAGTGHNYGYTFGSGTRLTVV.

The chain recombines TRBV3-1 (or the pseudogene TRBV3-2) with TRBJ1-2, with 11 nucleotides matching TRBD1. The CDR3 extends over 15 amino acids. The germline gives CDR1 LGHDT, CDR2 YNNKEL (reference sequence). The V gene end was trimmed by 3 bases and the J gene end by 2 bases; junction bases not matched to a gene: 2. The CDR3 DNA follows: TGTGCCAGCAGCCAGGGGACAGGGGGGAACTATGGCTACACCTTC. Translated: CASSQGTGGNYGYTF.

CDR3 sequence reads: CASSLGAWGDTGELFF. The CDR3 bases are TGCGCCAGCAGCCTGGGGGCGTGGGGTGACACCGGGGAGCTGTTTTTT. The chain has TRBV4-1 and TRBJ2-2; tentative D call: TRBD1 (6 bases). This CDR3 contains 16 residues. The germline V gene has CDR1 MGHRA and CDR2 YSYEKL. V gave up 4 bases and J gave up 3 bases, with 15 bases separating them.

This clone has only a few counts. The chain couples TRBV11-2 to TRBJ2-7; TRBD2 is a possible D gene (6 bases). The CDR3 consists of 15 residues. Germline CDR1 and CDR2: SGHAT and FQNNGV. Trimming removed 1 base at V and 3 bases at J, with 13 bases between. The CDR3 nucleotides read TGTGCCAGCAGCTTAGGTGCTAGCGAGAACTACGAGCAGTACTTC. Its protein product is CASSLGASENYEQYF.

The chain combines TRBV18 with TRBJ2-5; 8 bases are a match to TRBD1. Germline V gives CDR1 KGHSH, CDR2 LQKENI. V dropped 3 bases and J dropped 7; count of bases not matched to a gene: 7. The CDR3 totals 14 residues. Written as DNA, the CDR3 is TGTGCCAGCTCACCGCAGGGGGCGCAGGGGACCCAGTACTTC. This sequence encodes CASSPQGAQGTQYF.